The clone carrying this T cell receptor beta chain came up a few times. Its target is not known. V shed 4 bases and J 3 bases; nucleotides not matched to a gene: 8. The CDR3 consists of 16 residues. Germline assignment: CDR1 LGHDT and CDR2 YNNKEL (reference sequence). These data belong to a study of T-cell memory formation after mild COVID-19. Looking at the study overall: The TCR clusters were mostly specific to one donor. Findings and limits, study-wide: In second-wave clones peaking day 37, SARS-CoV-2 specificity remained unconfirmed. A balance of CD4 and CD8 characterized clones contracting day 15 to 85, whereas later expanders leaned CD4+.

5'RACE primed at constant segments yielded TCR alpha and TCR beta cDNA libraries bearing sample barcodes and UMIs. MiXCR, applied by TCRdb to the 5' RACE reads, yields one record per CDR3 protein. The sample records under 300,000 distinct CDR3 sequences, over 9% being singletons. The TCR originated in a man aged 18-30 years who had mild COVID-19 (a few samples of this study predate the infection). Cell type and time point are not known. The chain is built from TRBV3-1 and TRBJ2-5; 10 positions agree with TRBD2. The sequenced sample was PBMCs or a T cell subset sorted from them (not recorded which). The CDR3 sequence: CASSPLGAGGEETQYF. The CDR3, as DNA: TGTGCCAGCAGCCCCCTAGGAGCGGGGGGGGAAGAGACCCAGTACTTC.